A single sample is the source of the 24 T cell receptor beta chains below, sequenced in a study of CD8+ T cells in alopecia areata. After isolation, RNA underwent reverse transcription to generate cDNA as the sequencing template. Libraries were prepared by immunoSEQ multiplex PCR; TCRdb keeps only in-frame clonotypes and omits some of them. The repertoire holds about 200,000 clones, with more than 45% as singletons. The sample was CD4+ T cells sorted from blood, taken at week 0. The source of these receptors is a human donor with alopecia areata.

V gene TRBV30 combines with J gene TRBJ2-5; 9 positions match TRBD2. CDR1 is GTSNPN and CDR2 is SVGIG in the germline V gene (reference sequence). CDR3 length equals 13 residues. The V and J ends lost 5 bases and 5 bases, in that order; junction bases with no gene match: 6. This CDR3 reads CAWLAGDRETQYF. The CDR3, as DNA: TGTGCCTGGTTAGCGGGAGACAGGGAGACCCAGTACTTC.

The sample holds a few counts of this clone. CDR3 sequence: CSVGTLATDTQYF. For the CDR3, the DNA is TGCAGCGTCGGTACCCTTGCCACAGATACGCAGTATTTT. V usage is TRBV29-1 and J usage is TRBJ2-3; D ambiguous. This CDR3 contains 13 residues. Looked up from germline, CDR1 is SQVTM and CDR2 is ANQGSEA. Trimming removed 6 bases at V and 2 bases at J, with 12 bases between.

The CDR3 is CASSRSGSMYQETQYF. The CDR3 DNA sequence: TGTGCCAGCAGCCGGAGTGGGAGCATGTACCAAGAGACCCAGTACTTC. This chain joins TRBV7-9 and TRBJ2-5; possibly TRBD2 for D (5 bases). The CDR3 contains 16 residues. The germline V and J ends were trimmed by 5 bases and 0 bases, with 16 bases remaining between them. Germline V gene lookup returns CDR1 SEHNR and CDR2 FQNEAQ (reference sequence).

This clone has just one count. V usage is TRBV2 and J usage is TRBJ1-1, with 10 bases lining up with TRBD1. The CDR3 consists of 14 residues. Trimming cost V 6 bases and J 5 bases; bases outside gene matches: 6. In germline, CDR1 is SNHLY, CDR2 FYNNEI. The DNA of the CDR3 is TGTGCCAGCAGCGGGACAGGGGTAGGGACTGAAGCTTTCTTT. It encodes CASSGTGVGTEAFF.

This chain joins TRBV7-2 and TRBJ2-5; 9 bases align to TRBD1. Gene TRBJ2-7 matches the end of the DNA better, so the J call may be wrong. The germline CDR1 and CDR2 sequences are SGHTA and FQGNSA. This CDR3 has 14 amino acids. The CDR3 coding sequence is TGTGCCAGCAGCGACAGGGGGAACTCCTACGAGCAGTACTTC. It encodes CASSDRGNSYEQYF.

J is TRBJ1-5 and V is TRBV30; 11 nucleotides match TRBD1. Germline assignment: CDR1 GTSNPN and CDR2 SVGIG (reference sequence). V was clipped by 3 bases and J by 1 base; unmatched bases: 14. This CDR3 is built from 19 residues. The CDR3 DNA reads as TGTGCCTGGAGCAGCAGCTTCCTCGGACAGGGGGCAAGCAATCAGCCCCAGCATTTT. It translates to CAWSSSFLGQGASNQPQHF.

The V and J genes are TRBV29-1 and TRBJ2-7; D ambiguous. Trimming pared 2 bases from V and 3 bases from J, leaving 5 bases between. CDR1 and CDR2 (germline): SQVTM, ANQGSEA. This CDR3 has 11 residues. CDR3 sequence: CSVEINYEQYF. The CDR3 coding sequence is TGCAGCGTTGAAATTAACTACGAGCAGTACTTC.

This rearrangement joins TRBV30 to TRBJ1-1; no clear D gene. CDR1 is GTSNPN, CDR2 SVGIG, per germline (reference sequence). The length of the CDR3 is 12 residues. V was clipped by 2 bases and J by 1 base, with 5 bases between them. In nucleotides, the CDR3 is TGTGCCTGGAGTCCACAGAACACTGAAGCTTTCTTT. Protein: CAWSPQNTEAFF.

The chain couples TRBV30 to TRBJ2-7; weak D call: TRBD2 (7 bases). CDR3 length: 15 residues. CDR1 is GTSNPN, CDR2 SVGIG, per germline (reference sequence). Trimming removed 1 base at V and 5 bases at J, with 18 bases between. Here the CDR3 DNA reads TGTGCCTGGAGTGCCGGAGGGGGAGGGGCCAACGAGCAGTACTTC. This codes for CAWSAGGGGANEQYF.

The CDR3 region is CAWGRTSKGYTF. CDR3 bases: TGTGCCTGGGGCAGGACGAGTAAGGGCTACACCTTC. This chain uses TRBV30 with TRBJ1-2; D gene unclear. V lost 5 bases, J lost 8 bases, and 15 bases lay in between. Germline loops: CDR1 GTSNPN, CDR2 SVGIG (reference sequence). CDR3 length: 12 amino acids.

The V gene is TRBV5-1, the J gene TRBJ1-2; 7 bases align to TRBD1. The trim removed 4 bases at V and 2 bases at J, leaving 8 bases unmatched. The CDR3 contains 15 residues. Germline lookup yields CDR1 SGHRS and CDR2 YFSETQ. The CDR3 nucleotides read TGCGCCAGCAGCCCGGCCGGACAGGCCAACTATGGCTACACCTTC. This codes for CASSPAGQANYGYTF.

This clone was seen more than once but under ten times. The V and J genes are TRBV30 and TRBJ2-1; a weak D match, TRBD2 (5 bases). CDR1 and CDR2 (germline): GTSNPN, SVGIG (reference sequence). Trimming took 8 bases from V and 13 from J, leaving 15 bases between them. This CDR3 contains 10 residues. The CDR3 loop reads CAASTSKQFF. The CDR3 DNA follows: TGTGCCGCCTCTACTAGTAAACAGTTCTTC.

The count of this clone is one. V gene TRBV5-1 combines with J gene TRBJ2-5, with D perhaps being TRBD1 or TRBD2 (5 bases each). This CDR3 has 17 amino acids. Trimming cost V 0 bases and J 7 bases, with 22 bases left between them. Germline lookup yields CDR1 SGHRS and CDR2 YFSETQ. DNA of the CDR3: TGCGCCAGCAGCTTGGCCCGGGGCGGCCAGGTATTTGGGACCCAGTACTTC. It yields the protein CASSLARGGQVFGTQYF.

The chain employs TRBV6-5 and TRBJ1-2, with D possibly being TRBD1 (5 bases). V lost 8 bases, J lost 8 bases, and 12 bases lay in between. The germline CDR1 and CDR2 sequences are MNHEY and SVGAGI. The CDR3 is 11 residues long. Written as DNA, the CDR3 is TGTGCCAGCGGGGCGGGGAACGGCTACACCTTC. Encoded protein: CASGAGNGYTF.

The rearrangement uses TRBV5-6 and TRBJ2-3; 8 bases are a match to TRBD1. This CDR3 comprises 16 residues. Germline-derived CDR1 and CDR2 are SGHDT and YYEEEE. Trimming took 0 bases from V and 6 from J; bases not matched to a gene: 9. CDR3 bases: TGTGCCAGCAGCTTGGGGCCGGGACAGGCATCGGATACGCAGTATTTT. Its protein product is CASSLGPGQASDTQYF.

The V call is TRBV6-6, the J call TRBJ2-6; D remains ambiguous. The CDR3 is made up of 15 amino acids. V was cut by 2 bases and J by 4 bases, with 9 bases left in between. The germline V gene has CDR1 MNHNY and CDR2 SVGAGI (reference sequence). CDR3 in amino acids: CASSYEGPGANVLTF. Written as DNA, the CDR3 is TGTGCCAGCAGTTACGAAGGGCCCGGGGCCAACGTCCTGACTTTC.

The CDR3 region is CASSFGHLGSGANVLTF. CDR3 nucleotide sequence: TGTGCCAGCAGCTTCGGACATCTGGGATCTGGGGCCAACGTCCTGACTTTC. The chain joins TRBV5-4 to TRBJ2-6; D possibly corresponds to TRBD1 (5 bases). CDR3 length: 17 residues. Deletions cut 2 bases from V and 1 base from J, with 13 bases between. CDR1 and CDR2 from the germline V gene are SGHNT and YYREEE (reference sequence). Using reference TRBV5-4 and TRBJ2-6 for the parts outside the CDR3, the full variable domain is ETGVTQSPTHLIKTRGQQVTLRCSSQSGHNTVSWYQQALGQGPQFIFQYYREEENGRGNFPPRFSGLQFPNYSSELNVNALELDDSALYLCASSFGHLGSGANVLTFGAGSRLTVL.

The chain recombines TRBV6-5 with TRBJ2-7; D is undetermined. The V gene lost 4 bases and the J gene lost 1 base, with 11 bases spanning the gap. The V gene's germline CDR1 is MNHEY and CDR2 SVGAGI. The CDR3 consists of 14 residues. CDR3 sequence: CASSSPGLSYEQYF. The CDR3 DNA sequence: TGTGCCAGCAGTTCCCCGGGCCTATCCTACGAGCAGTACTTC.

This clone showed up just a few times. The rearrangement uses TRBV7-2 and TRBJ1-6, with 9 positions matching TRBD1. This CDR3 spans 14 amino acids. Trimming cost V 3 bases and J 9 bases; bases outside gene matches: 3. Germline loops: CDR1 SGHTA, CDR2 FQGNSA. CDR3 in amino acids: CASSFPGQGSPLHF. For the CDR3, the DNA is TGTGCCAGCAGCTTTCCGGGACAGGGTTCACCCCTCCACTTT.

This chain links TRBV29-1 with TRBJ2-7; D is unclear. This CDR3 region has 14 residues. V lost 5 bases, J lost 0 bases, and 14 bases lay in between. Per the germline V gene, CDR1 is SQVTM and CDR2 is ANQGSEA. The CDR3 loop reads CSVMKTASSYEQYF. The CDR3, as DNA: TGCAGCGTTATGAAGACGGCTAGCTCCTACGAGCAGTACTTC.

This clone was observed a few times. The CDR3 DNA follows: TGTGCCAGCAGCAACACACGAGAACTAGGCAAAAACATTCAGTACTTC. As protein: CASSNTRELGKNIQYF. The chain uses TRBV7-9 and TRBJ2-4; a possible D gene is TRBD2 (5 bases). From germline, CDR1 is SEHNR and CDR2 FQNEAQ (reference sequence). CDR3 length: 16 residues. V dropped 5 bases and J dropped 3 bases, with 17 bases sitting between them.

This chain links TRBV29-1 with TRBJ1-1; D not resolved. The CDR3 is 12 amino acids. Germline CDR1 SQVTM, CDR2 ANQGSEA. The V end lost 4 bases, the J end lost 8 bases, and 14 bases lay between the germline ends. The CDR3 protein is CSVAPSWREAFF. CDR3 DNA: TGCAGCGTTGCGCCCTCTTGGAGGGAAGCTTTCTTT.

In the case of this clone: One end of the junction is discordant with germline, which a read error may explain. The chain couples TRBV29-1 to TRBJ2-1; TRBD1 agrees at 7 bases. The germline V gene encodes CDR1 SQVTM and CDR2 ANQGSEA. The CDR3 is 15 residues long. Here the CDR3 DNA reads TGCACCGTTGTCCTTACAGGGGCGACCTACAATGAGCAGTTCTTC. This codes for CTVVLTGATYNEQFF.

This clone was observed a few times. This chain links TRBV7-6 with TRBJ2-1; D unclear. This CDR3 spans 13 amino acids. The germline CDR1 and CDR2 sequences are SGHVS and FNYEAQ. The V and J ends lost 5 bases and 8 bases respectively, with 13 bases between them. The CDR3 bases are TGTGCCAGCAGCCGCGGACCGGCACATGAGCAGTTCTTC. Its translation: CASSRGPAHEQFF.